This TCR beta chain was retrieved from a study of blood T cell repertoires in COVID-19. The wider study: T cells, B-cell-depleted T cells, or PBMCs supplied cDNA or gDNA.

The method was immunoSEQ multiplex PCR; TCRdb's version includes in-frame clones alone and lacks a portion of them. The top ten hold roughly 4.3% of the sample, which has about 130,000 clones, just over 85% seen once. The CDR3 loop spans 14 amino acids. V gave up 8 bases and J gave up 11 bases, with 19 bases separating them. CDR1 and CDR2 (germline): LNHDA, SQIVND (reference sequence). What was sequenced was PBMCs or T cells enriched from blood (not recorded which). This receptor was identified in a man aged 45-65 years who had recovered from COVID-19. The chain employs TRBV19 and TRBJ1-6, with D possibly being TRBD1 (5 bases). CDR3 sequence: CASHSFLGGTPLHF. In DNA, the CDR3 is TGTGCCAGTCACTCATTTTTGGGGGGGACACCCCTCCACTTT.